These T cell receptor beta chains were read from a single sample in a study of monozygotic twins with inflammatory bowel disease. TCRdb reanalyzed the 5' RACE reads, giving one entry per CDR3 protein sequence and no DNA. The sample spans 300,000 to 350,000 distinct CDR3 sequences; the ten largest clones claim 2% to 2.5%. Sequences were obtained from blood. Receptor source: a human donor with ulcerative colitis or Crohn's disease, or a healthy co-twin of an affected twin (not recorded which). Both conserved end residues are part of each CDR3. Fields, in order: V gene, J gene, CDR3 length, CDR3 protein.

TRBV5-1	TRBJ2-2	13	CASSPHPTGELFF
TRBV7-9	TRBJ1-2	14	CASSPTEGDYGYTF
TRBV4-1	TRBJ1-1	14	CASSQDLPGTEAFF
TRBV29-1	TRBJ2-5	13	CSVETPRRETQYF
TRBV5-1	TRBJ1-1	13	CASSGFGDTEAFF
TRBV11-2	TRBJ2-1	16	CASSPTAGWMDNEQFF
TRBV4-3	TRBJ2-1	15	CASSQDRTVGDEQFF
TRBV28	TRBJ1-3	16	CASSSYSTGTGNTIYF
TRBV10-3	TRBJ1-5	15	CAISEGGGRNQPQHF
TRBV29-1	TRBJ2-3	11	CSGHRGDTQYF
TRBV6-1	TRBJ2-4	17	CASRMGGHTFSKNIQYF
TRBV5-1	TRBJ1-1	15	CASSLGGAVNTEAFF
TRBV10-1	TRBJ2-2	16	CASSESQGWNTGELFF
TRBV28	TRBJ2-3	16	CASAYSRTSGADTQYF
TRBV5-1	TRBJ1-6	13	CASSVSYNSPLHF
TRBV28	TRBJ2-7	18	CASSYRQGVGRGGVEQYF
TRBV19	TRBJ1-5	16	CASSIVTGTDRGPQHF
TRBV29-1	TRBJ2-1	13	CSVEKDRGNEQFF
TRBV5-1	TRBJ1-4	15	CASSPGGVKNEKLFF
TRBV5-1	TRBJ2-7	12	CASSLGERIQYF
TRBV5-6	TRBJ1-5	15	CASSLFGFSNQPQHF
TRBV24-1	TRBJ1-2	15	CATSEAGPPSYGYTF
TRBV9	TRBJ1-1	14	CASSGTGEYAEAFF
TRBV10-2	TRBJ2-6	15	CASSEPLLGANVLTF
TRBV4-2	TRBJ2-5	17	CASSQDVGGSPGETQYF
TRBV12-3/TRBV12-4	TRBJ1-2	11	CASSLRDGYTF
TRBV5-1	TRBJ2-1	17	CASSLGVSGRAYNEQFF
TRBV4-1	TRBJ2-6	17	CASSQDPLSSGANVLTF
TRBV7-9	TRBJ2-7	16	CASSPGLAGVSYEQYF
TRBV5-1	TRBJ2-5	16	CASSLARVGAKETQYF
TRBV7-2	TRBJ2-3	16	CASTLASGGGTDTQYF
TRBV28	TRBJ1-5	15	CASSSGSSRGPPQHF
TRBV15	TRBJ2-3	15	CATIASGSSTDTQYF
TRBV4-3	TRBJ2-5	15	CASSQTGTARTTQYF
TRBV6-2/TRBV6-3	TRBJ1-1	11	CASKDNTEAFF
TRBV29-1	TRBJ1-1	14	CSVPDRGQGTEAFF
TRBV6-2/TRBV6-3	TRBJ2-7	14	CASNDPSGSFEQYF
TRBV30	TRBJ1-2	13	CAWSVLGQNGYTF
TRBV7-2	TRBJ2-5	14	CASSLVGGGKTQYF
TRBV11-2	TRBJ2-1	16	CASSLSPAQWDNEQFF
TRBV3-1	TRBJ1-2	14	CASSLISGVYGYTF
TRBV6-2/TRBV6-3	TRBJ2-7	14	CASKKGTAWYEQYF
TRBV5-1	TRBJ2-2	15	CASSLRQGVAGELFF
TRBV29-1	TRBJ2-3	15	CSVEEASGGLDTQYF
TRBV20-1	TRBJ1-6	14	CSARDNIYNSPLHF
TRBV5-4	TRBJ2-3	15	CTSSLGRGETDTQYF
TRBV5-4	TRBJ2-1	16	CASSPGLAGESNEQFF
TRBV28	TRBJ2-7	17	CASRTMFVGKRSYEQYF
TRBV12-3/TRBV12-4	TRBJ1-2	13	CASSLGVAYGYTF
TRBV10-1	TRBJ2-2	16	CASSGGDRLSTGELFF
TRBV5-1	TRBJ2-5	12	CASRDNQETQYF
TRBV7-9	TRBJ2-1	14	CASSHRTGVNEQFF